This is a list of T cell receptor beta chains from one sample in a study of blood T cell repertoires in COVID-19. Measured with immunoSEQ multiplex PCR; TCRdb has only the in-frame clones, and not every one. In the table there are about 400,000 clones, approximately 90% of which are singletons. Sequencing input: PBMCs or T cells enriched from blood (not recorded which). These receptors were obtained from a woman under 40 with acute COVID-19. CDR3s include the opening cysteine and the closing phenylalanine or tryptophan. A D gene is named only where the DNA matches it firmly. Clone size is given for some rows only: seen once, a few or many times, or a class if the clone is expanded.

v_gene	abundance	j_gene	d_gene	CDR3aa	CDR3nt
TRBV19	NA	TRBJ2-7	TRBD1	CASSITRQDRNEQYF	TGTGCCAGTAGCATAACCCGACAGGACAGGAACGAGCAGTACTTC
TRBV14	NA	TRBJ1-4	NA	CASSQRGGYAEKLFF	TGTGCCAGCAGCCAAAGAGGGGGTTACGCCGAAAAACTGTTTTTT
TRBV5-4	NA	TRBJ2-3	NA	CASSHGPADTQYF	TGTGCCAGCAGCCATGGGCCTGCAGATACGCAGTATTTT
TRBV7-2	NA	TRBJ2-7	NA	CASSLDAGSYEQYF	TGTGCCAGCAGCTTAGATGCAGGCTCCTACGAGCAGTACTTC
TRBV7-2	few	TRBJ2-5	NA	CASSPRREETQYF	TGTGCCAGCAGCCCCCGGAGGGAAGAGACCCAGTACTTC
TRBV28	NA	TRBJ1-1	NA	CASSLSVEAFF	TGTGCCAGCAGTTTATCGGTTGAAGCTTTCTTT
TRBV10-1	NA	TRBJ2-7	TRBD2	CASSLSGGAHEQYF	TGCGCCAGCAGTCTGAGCGGGGGGGCCCACGAGCAGTACTTC
TRBV25-1	NA	TRBJ2-4	NA	CASSEGHPTKNIQYF	TGTGCCAGCAGTGAGGGGCATCCCACCAAAAACATTCAGTACTTC
TRBV19	NA	TRBJ1-3	TRBD1	CASSTRDRAAGNTIYF	TGTGCCAGTAGTACCCGAGACAGGGCAGCTGGAAACACCATATATTTT
TRBV24-1	NA	TRBJ1-5	TRBD1	CATSDPRDREGQPQHF	TGTGCCACCAGTGACCCCCGGGACAGGGAGGGTCAGCCCCAGCATTTT
TRBV10-2	NA	TRBJ1-5	NA	CASARTNSNQPQHF	TGCGCCAGCGCGAGGACAAATAGCAATCAGCCCCAGCATTTT
TRBV11-1	NA	TRBJ2-1	TRBD2	CASSEAGKAYNEQFF	TGTGCCAGCAGCGAAGCGGGGAAGGCCTACAATGAGCAGTTCTTC
TRBV9	NA	TRBJ1-6	TRBD1	CASSVGTGQLNSPLHF	TGTGCCAGCAGCGTAGGGACGGGACAGTTAAATTCACCCCTCCACTTT
TRBV6-1	few	TRBJ1-5	NA	CASSEVFRTALADNQPQHF	TGTGCCAGCAGTGAAGTCTTCAGGACAGCCCTAGCCGACAATCAGCCCCAGCATTTT
TRBV19	NA	TRBJ2-7	TRBD1	CASSIGRQGSYEQYF	TGTGCCAGTAGTATTGGCAGACAGGGCTCCTACGAGCAGTACTTC
TRBV29-1	NA	TRBJ2-1	NA	CSVVGMTGSSYNEQFF	TGCAGCGTTGTAGGCATGACGGGGAGCTCCTACAATGAGCAGTTCTTC
TRBV4-1	NA	TRBJ2-7	NA	CASSQVGKRAYEQYF	TGCGCCAGCAGCCAAGTTGGTAAGCGGGCCTACGAGCAGTACTTC
TRBV5-1	NA	TRBJ2-6	NA	CASSYTVSGANVLTF	TGCGCCAGCAGCTATACGGTCTCTGGGGCCAACGTCCTGACTTTC
TRBV5-4	once	TRBJ2-1	NA	CASSSNPGVNEQFF	TGTGCCAGCAGCTCGAACCCAGGGGTGAATGAGCAGTTCTTC
TRBV2	NA	TRBJ1-2	NA	CASSGTEANYGYTF	TGTGCCAGCAGTGGGACAGAGGCTAACTATGGCTACACCTTC
TRBV5-1	NA	TRBJ2-3	TRBD1	CASSYRDRGRDTQYF	TGCGCCAGCAGCTACCGGGACAGGGGTCGGGATACGCAGTATTTT
TRBV10-3	NA	TRBJ1-1	NA	CAISESRTDEAFF	TGTGCCATCAGTGAGTCACGGACAGATGAAGCTTTCTTT
TRBV2	few	TRBJ2-7	NA	CASSEVTLGANEQYF	TGTGCCAGCAGTGAAGTAACCCTGGGGGCCAACGAGCAGTACTTC
TRBV7-2	NA	TRBJ2-7	NA	CASRNAASSYEQYF	TGTGCCAGCAGGAACGCGGCAAGCTCCTACGAGCAGTACTTC
TRBV11-2	NA	TRBJ1-2	NA	CASSSPRRENYGYTF	TGTGCCAGCAGCTCCCCAAGGCGGGAAAACTATGGCTACACCTTC
TRBV24-1	few	TRBJ2-7	NA	CATSDGGTLSYEQYF	TGTGCCACCAGTGATGGAGGGACCCTATCCTACGAGCAGTACTTC
TRBV11-2	NA	TRBJ1-6	NA	CASSLDAAYNSPLHF	TGTGCCAGCAGCTTAGATGCAGCCTATAATTCACCCCTCCACTTT
TRBV7-6	NA	TRBJ1-3	NA	CASSSRQESSGNTIYF	TGTGCCAGCAGCTCCCGACAGGAGAGCTCTGGAAACACCATATATTTT
TRBV19	NA	TRBJ1-1	NA	CASSIVGGAKNTEAFF	TGTGCCAGTAGTATAGTAGGGGGAGCCAAGAACACTGAAGCTTTCTTT
TRBV23-1	NA	TRBJ1-6	NA	CASTQSRWTDSPLHF	TGCGCCAGCACCCAATCGCGGTGGACAGATTCACCCCTCCACTTT
TRBV9	once	TRBJ1-4	NA	CASSAASRGNEKLFF	TGTGCCAGCAGCGCAGCCTCGAGAGGAAATGAAAAACTGTTTTTT
TRBV9	NA	TRBJ2-1	NA	CASAPEGAIYNEQFF	TGTGCCAGTGCCCCGGAGGGGGCGATCTACAATGAGCAGTTCTTC